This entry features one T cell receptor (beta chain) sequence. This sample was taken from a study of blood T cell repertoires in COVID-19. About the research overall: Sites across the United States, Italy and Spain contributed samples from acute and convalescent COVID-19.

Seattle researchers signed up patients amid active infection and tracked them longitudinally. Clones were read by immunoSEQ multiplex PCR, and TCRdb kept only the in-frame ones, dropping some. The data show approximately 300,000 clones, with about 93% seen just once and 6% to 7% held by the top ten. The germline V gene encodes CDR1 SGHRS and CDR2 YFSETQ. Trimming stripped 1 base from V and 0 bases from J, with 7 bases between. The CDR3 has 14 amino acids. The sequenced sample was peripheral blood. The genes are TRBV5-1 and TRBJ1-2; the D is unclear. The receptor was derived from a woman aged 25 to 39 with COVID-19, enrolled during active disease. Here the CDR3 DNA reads TGCGCCAGCAGCTTGAGTCAGACTAACTATGGCTACACCTTC. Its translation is CASSLSQTNYGYTF.